This TCR beta chain was captured by sequencing in a study of T cell repertoires in cytomegalovirus infection. TCRdb re-called the reads with MiXCR, one entry per CDR3 protein. The sample includes about 740,000 distinct CDR3 sequences, about 30% seen only once; the top ten take about 20%. CDR3 length equals 15 residues. V shed 5 bases, J shed 1 base, and the junction held 6 bases outside the gene matches. Germline V CDR1 and CDR2: SEHNR, FQNEAQ (reference sequence). As to this clonotype: What it recognizes is unknown.

The sequence came from a human donor in good health (CMV status not recorded). Some clones in this sample may be carry-over from other donors' samples. This chain joins TRBV7-9 and TRBJ2-5, with TRBD1 matching 8 bases. The sequenced sample was cultured PBMCs, obtained from culture after CMV antigen stimulation. CDR3 in amino acids: CASSDRGGVQETQYF. In DNA, the CDR3 is TGTGCCAGCAGCGACAGGGGCGGCGTCCAAGAGACCCAGTACTTC.